The 6 T cell receptor beta chains listed next were all sequenced from one sample in a study of blood T cell repertoires in COVID-19 (dated by TCRdb to the early 2020s). The library was built by means of the immunoSEQ multiplex PCR assay. The source is immuneACCESS, and TCRdb retained only in-frame sequences with V and J called. Part of the clones is not carried over; for the studies checked, unresolved V genes explain less than half of this, and the remainder is unexplained. Here the sample has 100,000 or so clones; about 82% occur a single time. The ten largest clones add up to 13% of the sample. The sample was peripheral blood. The receptors shown here come from a middle-aged man with active or convalescent COVID-19.

The chain recombines TRBV15 with TRBJ2-1; possibly TRBD2 for D (6 bases). Between the trimmed V and J ends, which lost 8 bases and 3 bases, there was a span of 14 bases. The CDR3 sequence is 14 residues long. Germline CDR1 and CDR2: LNHNV and YYDKDF (reference sequence). The CDR3 sequence is CATGGLADYNEQFF. Here the CDR3 DNA reads TGTGCCACCGGGGGGTTAGCGGACTACAATGAGCAGTTCTTC.

The chain combines TRBV29-1 with TRBJ1-1; TRBD1 matches at 10 bases. V dropped 4 bases and J dropped 10; count of bases not matched to a gene: 9. CDR1 is SQVTM, CDR2 ANQGSEA, per germline. This CDR3 has 13 residues. In nucleotides, the CDR3 is TGCAGCGTTGGAATCGGGACAGGGGATGTAGCTTTCTTT. Its protein is CSVGIGTGDVAFF. Combining the CDR3 with reference TRBV29-1 and TRBJ1-1 gives the whole variable domain SAVISQKPSRDICQRGTSLTIQCQVDSQVTMMFWYRQQPGQSLTLIATANQGSEATYESGFVIDKFPISRPNLTFSTLTVSNMSPEDSSIYLCSVGIGTGDVAFFGQGTRLTVV.

The chain combines TRBV30 with TRBJ1-1; D is ambiguous. CDR1 and CDR2 from the germline V gene are GTSNPN and SVGIG (reference sequence). Trimming took off 1 base at V and 2 bases at J, with 8 bases between the two ends. This CDR3 contains 13 residues. CDR3 loop: CAWSGHENTEAFF. The CDR3 nucleotides read TGTGCCTGGAGTGGACACGAAAACACTGAAGCTTTCTTT.

The V call is TRBV7-3, the J call TRBJ2-3; TRBD2 aligns across 14 bases. The J segment lost 4 bases and the V segment lost 4 bases, leaving 7 bases of the junction unmatched. The CDR3 is 17 amino acids. Per germline, CDR1 SGHTA and CDR2 FQGTGA. CDR3 protein: CASSSGTSGSRSDTQYF. CDR3 DNA: TGTGCCAGCAGCTCAGGGACTAGCGGGAGTCGCTCAGATACGCAGTATTTT.

This chain uses TRBV14 with TRBJ2-7, with D maybe TRBD1 (6 bases). The V and J ends lost 2 bases and 4 bases respectively, with 18 bases between them. The germline V gene encodes CDR1 SGHDN and CDR2 FVKESK. CDR3 size: 16 residues. The CDR3 DNA sequence: TGTGCCAGCAGCCAATCAAACAGCAGGGGTCGATACGAGCAGTACTTC. Amino acids: CASSQSNSRGRYEQYF.

The V and J genes are TRBV6-5 and TRBJ2-1; TRBD2 agrees at 13 bases. The length of the CDR3 is 15 residues. Unmatched junction bases numbered 5, after V lost 6 bases and J lost 6 bases. The germline V gene has CDR1 MNHEY and CDR2 SVGAGI. This chain's CDR3 is CASRTLAGGPNEQFF. DNA of the CDR3: TGTGCCAGCAGAACACTAGCGGGAGGGCCCAATGAGCAGTTCTTC.